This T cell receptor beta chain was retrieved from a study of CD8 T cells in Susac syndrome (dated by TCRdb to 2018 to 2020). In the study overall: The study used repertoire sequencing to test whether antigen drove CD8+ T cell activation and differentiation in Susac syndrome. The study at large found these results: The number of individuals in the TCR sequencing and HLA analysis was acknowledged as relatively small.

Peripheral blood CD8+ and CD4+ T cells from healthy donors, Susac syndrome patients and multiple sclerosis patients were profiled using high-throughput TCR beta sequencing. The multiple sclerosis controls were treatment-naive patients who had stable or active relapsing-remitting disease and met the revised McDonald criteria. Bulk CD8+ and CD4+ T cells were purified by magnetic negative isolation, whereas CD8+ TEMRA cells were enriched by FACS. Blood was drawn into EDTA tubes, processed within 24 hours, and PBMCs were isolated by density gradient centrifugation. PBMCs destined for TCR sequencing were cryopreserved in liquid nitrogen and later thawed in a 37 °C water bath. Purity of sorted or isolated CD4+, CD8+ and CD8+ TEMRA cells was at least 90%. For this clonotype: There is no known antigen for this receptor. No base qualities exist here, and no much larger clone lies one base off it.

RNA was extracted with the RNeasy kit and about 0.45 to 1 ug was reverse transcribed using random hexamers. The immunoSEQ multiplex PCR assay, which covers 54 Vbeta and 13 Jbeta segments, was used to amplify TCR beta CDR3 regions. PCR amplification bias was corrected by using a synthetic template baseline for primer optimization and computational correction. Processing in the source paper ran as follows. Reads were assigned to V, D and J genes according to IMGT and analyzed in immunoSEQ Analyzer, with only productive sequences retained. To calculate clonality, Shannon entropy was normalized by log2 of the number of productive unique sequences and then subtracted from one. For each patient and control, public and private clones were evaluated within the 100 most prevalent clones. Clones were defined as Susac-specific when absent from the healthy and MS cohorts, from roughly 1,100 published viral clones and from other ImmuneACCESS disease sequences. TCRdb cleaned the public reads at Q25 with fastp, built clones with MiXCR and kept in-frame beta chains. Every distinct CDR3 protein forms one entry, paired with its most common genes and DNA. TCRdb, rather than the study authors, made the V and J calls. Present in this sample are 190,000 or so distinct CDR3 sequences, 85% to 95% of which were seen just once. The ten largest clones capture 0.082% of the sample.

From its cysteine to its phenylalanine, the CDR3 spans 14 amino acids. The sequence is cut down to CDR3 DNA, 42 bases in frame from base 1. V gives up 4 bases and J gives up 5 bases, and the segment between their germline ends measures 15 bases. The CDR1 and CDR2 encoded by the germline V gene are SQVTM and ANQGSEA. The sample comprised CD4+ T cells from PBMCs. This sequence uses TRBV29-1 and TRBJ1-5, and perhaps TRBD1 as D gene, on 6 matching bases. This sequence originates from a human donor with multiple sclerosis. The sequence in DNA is TGCAGCGTTGCCCTAGGGGGGGGCCATCAGCCCCAGCATTTT. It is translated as CSVALGGGHQPQHF.